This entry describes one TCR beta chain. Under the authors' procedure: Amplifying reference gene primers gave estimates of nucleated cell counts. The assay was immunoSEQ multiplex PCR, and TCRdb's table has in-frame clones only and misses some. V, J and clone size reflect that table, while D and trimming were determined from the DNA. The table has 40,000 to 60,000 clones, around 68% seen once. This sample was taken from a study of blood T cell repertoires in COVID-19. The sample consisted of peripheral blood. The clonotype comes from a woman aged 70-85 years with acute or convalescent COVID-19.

DNA of the CDR3: TGTGCCAGCAGTTACTCGGGGGGGGACCCCTACGAGCAGTACTTC. It encodes CASSYSGGDPYEQYF. The rearrangement uses TRBV6-5 and TRBJ2-7; 7 nucleotides align to TRBD2. With V trimmed by 0 bases and J by 2 bases, 4 bases remained unmatched. This CDR3 region has 15 residues. Germline CDR1 reads MNHEY; CDR2 reads SVGAGI.